The source of this TCR beta chain is a study of spatial heterogeneity in lung cancer. The wider study: Within tumor regions, the number of TCR transcripts tracked closely with a T cell module score obtained from matched bulk RNA-seq.

Germline-derived CDR1 and CDR2 are SGDLS and YYNGEE. Trimming took 0 bases from V and 7 from J, leaving 17 bases between them. This CDR3 spans 16 amino acids. Study findings and constraints: Tumoral mutation counts were tracked by counts of expanded intratumoral alpha and beta TCRs. Regional and ubiquitous nonsynonymous mutations were tracked by counts of regional and ubiquitous expanded TCRs, respectively.

This clonotype was counted many times. Its antigen is as yet unknown. Specified time point: sample taken at primary tumor resection. The study tagged each TCR cDNA molecule with a unique molecular identifier. TCRdb itself ran the 5' RACE reads through MiXCR, one entry per CDR3 protein. The repertoire holds more than 10,000 distinct CDR3 sequences, with approximately 5% as singletons. Sequencing was performed on lung tumor tissue, taken at surgery. The source of this sequence is a male donor with early-stage non-small cell lung cancer. V gene TRBV9 combines with J gene TRBJ2-1, with a tentative D call TRBD1 (5 bases). The CDR3 DNA reads TGTGCCAGCAGCGTAGTGGGCCTCGGACACCAAAATGAGCAGTTCTTC. This codes for CASSVVGLGHQNEQFF.